The rows below give T cell receptor beta chains drawn from one sample of a study of blood T cell repertoires in COVID-19. Generated by immunoSEQ multiplex PCR, the TCRdb table keeps only in-frame clones and is missing some. The sample gives 200,000 to 250,000 clones, about 90% of which show up once; 1.5% to 2% is in the top ten. The sequenced sample consisted of peripheral blood. The origin of the receptors is a man in his forties or fifties with active or convalescent COVID-19. Each CDR3 is given with its conserved first and last residue. Each record gives: J gene, clone size, V gene, D gene, CDR3 protein, CDR3 DNA. A D gene is named only where the DNA matches it firmly. A row's size may be missing; if present it is once, few, many or a size class.

J gene: TRBJ2-1; clone size: .; V gene: TRBV3-1/TRBV3-2; D gene: TRBD2; CDR3 protein: CASSQDLVTSGRSYNEQFF; CDR3 DNA: TGTGCCAGCAGCCAAGATTTAGTGACTAGCGGGAGATCCTACAATGAGCAGTTCTTC
J gene: TRBJ2-1; clone size: .; V gene: TRBV7-2; D gene: .; CDR3 protein: CASSLMAYNEQFF; CDR3 DNA: TGTGCCAGCAGCTTAATGGCTTACAATGAGCAGTTCTTC
J gene: TRBJ1-1; clone size: .; V gene: TRBV9; D gene: TRBD1; CDR3 protein: CASSVAGDRSRAFF; CDR3 DNA: TGTGCCAGCAGCGTAGCTGGGGACAGGTCGAGGGCTTTCTTT
J gene: TRBJ1-4; clone size: .; V gene: TRBV6-5; D gene: .; CDR3 protein: CASRQENNEKLFF; CDR3 DNA: TGTGCCAGCAGACAGGAGAATAATGAAAAACTGTTTTTT
J gene: TRBJ1-1; clone size: .; V gene: TRBV5-1; D gene: TRBD1; CDR3 protein: CASSTRTGGDTEAFF; CDR3 DNA: TGCGCCAGCAGCACCCGGACAGGGGGGGACACTGAAGCTTTCTTT
J gene: TRBJ2-3; clone size: .; V gene: TRBV5-8; D gene: .; CDR3 protein: CATVIQEGADTQYF; CDR3 DNA: TGTGCCACGGTAATACAGGAAGGCGCAGATACGCAGTATTTT
J gene: TRBJ1-5; clone size: .; V gene: TRBV10-3; D gene: .; CDR3 protein: CAISDRGENQPQHF; CDR3 DNA: TGTGCCATCAGTGATCGGGGGGAGAATCAGCCCCAGCATTTT
J gene: TRBJ1-1; clone size: .; V gene: TRBV3-1/TRBV3-2; D gene: .; CDR3 protein: CASSLLLGGKAEAFF; CDR3 DNA: TGTGCCAGCAGCCTCCTCCTGGGGGGGAAGGCTGAAGCTTTCTTT
J gene: TRBJ2-7; clone size: .; V gene: TRBV27; D gene: .; CDR3 protein: CASSLQGPYEQYF; CDR3 DNA: TGTGCCAGCAGTTTACAGGGGCCCTACGAGCAGTACTTC
J gene: TRBJ1-1; clone size: .; V gene: TRBV11-3; D gene: .; CDR3 protein: CATLLGKGDGNTEAFF; CDR3 DNA: TGTGCCACCCTCCTCGGTAAGGGGGACGGGAACACTGAAGCTTTCTTT
J gene: TRBJ2-2; clone size: .; V gene: TRBV6-5; D gene: TRBD2; CDR3 protein: CASSPAGVFGELFF; CDR3 DNA: TGTGCCAGCAGCCCAGCGGGAGTGTTCGGGGAGCTGTTTTTT
J gene: TRBJ2-7; clone size: .; V gene: TRBV2; D gene: TRBD1; CDR3 protein: CASFDRESSYEQYF; CDR3 DNA: TGTGCCAGCTTCGACAGGGAGAGCTCCTACGAGCAGTACTTC
J gene: TRBJ1-2; clone size: .; V gene: TRBV18; D gene: .; CDR3 protein: CASSPGLRHGYTF; CDR3 DNA: TGTGCCAGCTCACCAGGGCTACGGCATGGCTACACCTTC
J gene: TRBJ1-6; clone size: few; V gene: TRBV3-1/TRBV3-2; D gene: .; CDR3 protein: CASSQRTDRSYNSPLHF; CDR3 DNA: TGTGCCAGCAGCCAAAGGACAGACCGCTCCTATAATTCACCCCTCCACTTT
J gene: TRBJ2-2; clone size: once; V gene: TRBV7-3; D gene: TRBD1; CDR3 protein: CASSRQGNTGELFF; CDR3 DNA: TGTGCCAGCAGCCGACAGGGTAACACCGGGGAGCTGTTTTTT
J gene: TRBJ2-2; clone size: .; V gene: TRBV12-3/TRBV12-4; D gene: .; CDR3 protein: CASTELVGGELFF; CDR3 DNA: TGTGCCAGCACCGAACTTGTCGGCGGGGAGCTGTTTTTT
J gene: TRBJ2-1; clone size: .; V gene: TRBV4-1; D gene: TRBD2; CDR3 protein: CASSQERLAGGNEQFF; CDR3 DNA: TGCGCCAGCAGCCAAGAACGACTAGCGGGAGGAAATGAGCAGTTCTTC
J gene: TRBJ2-7; clone size: .; V gene: TRBV29-1; D gene: .; CDR3 protein: CSASTDTYEQYF; CDR3 DNA: TGCAGCGCATCGACAGATACCTACGAGCAGTACTTC
J gene: TRBJ1-1; clone size: .; V gene: TRBV28; D gene: .; CDR3 protein: CASSSPPGTEAFF; CDR3 DNA: TGTGCCAGCAGTTCGCCGCCCGGGACTGAAGCTTTCTTT
J gene: TRBJ1-2; clone size: .; V gene: TRBV11-2; D gene: .; CDR3 protein: CASSSRLQINGYTF; CDR3 DNA: TGTGCCAGCAGCTCGCGACTTCAAATAAATGGCTACACCTTC
J gene: TRBJ1-1; clone size: .; V gene: TRBV20-1; D gene: TRBD1; CDR3 protein: CSASYRGPMNTEAFF; CDR3 DNA: TGCAGTGCTAGTTACAGGGGGCCAATGAACACTGAAGCTTTCTTT
J gene: TRBJ1-1; clone size: once; V gene: TRBV28; D gene: TRBD1; CDR3 protein: CASTIQGAEAFF; CDR3 DNA: TGTGCCAGCACCATACAGGGGGCTGAAGCTTTCTTT